One T cell receptor beta chain is described in this entry. Per the authors' pipeline: How many nucleated cells were present was estimated from reference gene primer amplification. Here immunoSEQ multiplex PCR was the method, and the copy in TCRdb shows in-frame clones only, minus some. From that table come the V and J calls and clone size; the DNA was used to work out D and trimming. This table holds approximately 200,000 clones, approximately 84% found once. The data belong to a study of blood T cell repertoires in COVID-19. Turning to the study itself: T cells, B-cell-depleted T cells, or PBMCs supplied cDNA or gDNA.

Participants spanned ages about 18 to 90 years and resided in around 25 US areas. Participant-reported clinical history was the basis for cohort assignment. The sample comprised PBMCs or T cells enriched from blood (not recorded which). The sequence was obtained from a middle-aged man who had recovered from COVID-19.

The CDR3, as DNA: TGTGCCTGGAGTGGGGGACAGCATAGCAATCAGCCCCAGCATTTT. It yields the protein CAWSGGQHSNQPQHF. The rearrangement uses TRBV30 and TRBJ1-5; 7 bases align to TRBD1. The CDR3 length is 15 residues. From germline, CDR1 is GTSNPN and CDR2 SVGIG (reference sequence). The ends lost 1 base at V and 0 bases at J; junction bases unmatched: 3. The full variable domain, with the rest looked up from reference TRBV30 and TRBJ1-5, is SQTIHQWPATLVQPVGSPLSLECTVEGTSNPNLYWYRQAAGRGLQLLFYSVGIGQISSEVPQNLSASRPQDRQFILSSKKLLLSDSGFYLCAWSGGQHSNQPQHFGDGTRLSIL.